This T cell receptor (beta chain) was captured by sequencing in a study of OX40 agonist ivuxolimab in advanced cancers. Study-level information: Patients received ivuxolimab, an agonistic anti-OX40 (CD134) antibody. Of mixed ages from about 23 to 85 and averaging approximately 60 years, the group was approximately 80% male. Study-level results: Low clonal expansion, among the lowest seen, marked partial responders at 0.1-3.0 mg/kg. Among the nonresponders, some also had low normalized T-cell clonal expansion.

Produced via immunoSEQ multiplex PCR; TCRdb's table is partial and in-frame only. The sample includes fewer than 80,000 clones, about 86% seen only once; the top ten take roughly 1.2%. Turning to this clone: Antigen: not known.

The CDR3 is 11 residues long. With 7 bases removed from V and 5 bases from J, the gap between germline ends came to 11 bases. Germline V lookup: CDR1 DFQATT, CDR2 SNEGSKA (reference sequence). Sequenced here: CD4+ or CD8+ T cells sorted from blood, sampled in a trial of the OX40 agonist ivuxolimab. The V gene is TRBV20-1, the J gene TRBJ2-5, with a possible D match to TRBD1 (5 bases). This receptor was identified in an adult with an advanced solid tumor such as melanoma, head and neck, liver or kidney cancer. DNA for the CDR3: TGCAGTGTCGAAAAGGGGGAGACCCAGTACTTC. Its protein is CSVEKGETQYF.